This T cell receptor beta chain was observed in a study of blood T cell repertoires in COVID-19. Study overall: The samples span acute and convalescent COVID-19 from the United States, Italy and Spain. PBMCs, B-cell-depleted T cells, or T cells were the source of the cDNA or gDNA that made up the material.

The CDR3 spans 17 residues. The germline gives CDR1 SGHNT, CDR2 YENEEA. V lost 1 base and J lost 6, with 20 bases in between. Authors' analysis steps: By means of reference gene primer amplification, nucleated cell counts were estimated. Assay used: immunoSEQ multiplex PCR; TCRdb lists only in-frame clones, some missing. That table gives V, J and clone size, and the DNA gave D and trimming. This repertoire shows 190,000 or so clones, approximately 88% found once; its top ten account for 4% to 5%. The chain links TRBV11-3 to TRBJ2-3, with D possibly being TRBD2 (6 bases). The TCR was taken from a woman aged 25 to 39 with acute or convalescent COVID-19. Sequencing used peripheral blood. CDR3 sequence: CASSLGRDSLMADTQYF. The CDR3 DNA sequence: TGTGCCAGCAGCTTAGGCCGGGACTCTCTCATGGCGGATACGCAGTATTTT.